The 24 T cell receptor beta chains given below trace back to one sample, sequenced in a study of blood T cell repertoires in COVID-19. Clones were sequenced by immunoSEQ multiplex PCR, and TCRdb holds only the in-frame ones, with some missing. The table lists 25,000 to 30,000 clones, roughly 93% of them singletons. Sample: peripheral blood. These receptors came from a woman between 65 and 79 years old with COVID-19, enrolled during active disease.

This sequence joins TRBV3-1 (or the pseudogene TRBV3-2) and TRBJ1-2; D possibly corresponds to TRBD1 (6 bases). The germline V and J ends were trimmed by 1 base and 2 bases, with 11 bases remaining between them. Germline V gene sequence: CDR1 LGHDT, CDR2 YNNKEL (reference sequence). This CDR3 comprises 15 residues. This CDR3 reads CASSQGGHNNYGYTF. CDR3 coding DNA: TGTGCCAGCAGCCAAGGGGGACACAACAACTATGGCTACACCTTC.

The chain links TRBV6-2 or TRBV6-3 to TRBJ2-1, with 8 bases that match TRBD1. Germline V gene data show CDR1 as MNHEY and CDR2 as SVGEGT. The J segment lost 4 bases and the V segment lost 1 base, leaving 3 bases of the junction unmatched. The CDR3 totals 15 residues. The CDR3 protein is CASSYLGQEYNEQFF. The CDR3 DNA reads as TGTGCCAGCAGTTACTTGGGACAGGAGTACAATGAGCAGTTCTTC.

V and J are TRBV30 and TRBJ1-1; tentatively, D is TRBD1 (6 bases). V gave up 0 bases and J gave up 7 bases, with 15 bases separating them. CDR1 is GTSNPN, CDR2 SVGIG, per germline (reference sequence). The CDR3 extends over 14 amino acids. The CDR3: CAWSVQGVGFEAFF. CDR3 in DNA: TGTGCCTGGAGTGTACAGGGAGTCGGGTTTGAAGCTTTCTTT.

CDR3 residues: CASSTGLAGGLTYEQYF. Written as DNA, the CDR3 is TGTGCCAGTAGTACGGGACTAGCGGGGGGTCTTACCTACGAGCAGTACTTC. V and J are TRBV19 and TRBJ2-7; 15 bases fit TRBD2. Germline V gives CDR1 LNHDA, CDR2 SQIVND (reference sequence). The CDR3 contains 17 residues. J gave up 2 bases and V 4 bases, and 6 bases lay outside the gene matches.

The chain carries TRBV6-5 and TRBJ2-1, with 9 bases aligning to TRBD2. V dropped 6 bases and J dropped 5; count of bases not matched to a gene: 8. This CDR3 contains 15 residues. Germline lookup yields CDR1 MNHEY and CDR2 SVGAGI. The DNA for the CDR3 is TGTGCCAGCAGCCCGGTAGCGGGAGCCAACAATGAGCAGTTCTTC. It specifies CASSPVAGANNEQFF.

The chain carries TRBV6-5 and TRBJ2-3; maybe TRBD2 (5 bases). The V and J ends lost 0 bases and 5 bases respectively, with 9 bases between them. The germline gives CDR1 MNHEY, CDR2 SVGAGI. This CDR3 comprises 14 residues. In DNA form, the CDR3 reads TGTGCCAGCAGTTACTCGCAAGGAGGAGATACGCAGTATTTT. Protein product: CASSYSQGGDTQYF.

The rearrangement links TRBV3-1 (or the pseudogene TRBV3-2) to TRBJ1-2; D is unclear. This CDR3 contains 13 residues. Germline assignment: CDR1 LGHDT and CDR2 YNNKEL (reference sequence). Between the trimmed V and J ends, which lost 4 bases and 4 bases, there was a span of 10 bases. The CDR3 region is CASSPQGLYGYTF. The CDR3 DNA follows: TGTGCCAGCAGCCCTCAAGGACTCTATGGCTACACCTTC.

CDR3 sequence: CASAPGDRYEQYF. As DNA, the CDR3 is TGTGCCAGCGCCCCAGGGGATAGATACGAGCAGTACTTC. The chain links TRBV5-5 to TRBJ2-7; a weak D match, TRBD1 (6 bases). Trimming removed 7 bases at V and 4 bases at J, with 15 bases between. The CDR3 contains 13 residues. CDR1 is SGHKS and CDR2 is YYEKEE in the germline V gene (reference sequence).

The rearrangement joins TRBV19 to TRBJ1-4; D is uncertain. Deletions cut 5 bases from V and 0 bases from J, with 10 bases between. The CDR3 spans 15 residues. From germline, CDR1 is LNHDA and CDR2 SQIVND (reference sequence). The CDR3: CASSALDATNEKLFF. CDR3 sequence (DNA): TGTGCCAGTAGTGCCCTAGATGCAACTAATGAAAAACTGTTTTTT.

The chain recombines TRBV29-1 with TRBJ2-2; TRBD2 aligns across 7 bases. The CDR3 contains 14 residues. The germline CDR1 and CDR2 sequences are SQVTM and ANQGSEA. V was pared by 5 bases and J by 5 bases, with 8 bases of the junction left unmatched. The CDR3 protein is CSVLASGSTGELFF. DNA of the CDR3: TGCAGCGTTTTGGCTAGCGGATCGACCGGGGAGCTGTTTTTT.

This clone was seen only once. The chain recombines TRBV24-1 with TRBJ1-4; tentative D call: TRBD1 (6 bases). Per the germline V gene, CDR1 is KGHDR and CDR2 is SFDVKD. V shed 3 bases and J shed 8 bases, with 6 bases lying between them. CDR3 length: 12 amino acids. The CDR3 nucleotides are TGTGCCACCAGTGATGACAGGGAAAAACTGTTTTTT. Translated: CATSDDREKLFF.

The V and J genes are TRBV6-5 and TRBJ2-7; D possibly corresponds to TRBD2 (6 bases). In germline, CDR1 is MNHEY, CDR2 SVGAGI. This CDR3 has 14 amino acids. Trimming removed 2 bases at V and 2 bases at J, with 10 bases between. The CDR3 sequence is CASSYGGLPYEQYF. CDR3 in DNA: TGTGCCAGCAGTTACGGAGGACTACCCTACGAGCAGTACTTC.

The genes are TRBV6-5 and TRBJ1-4; 11 nucleotides align to TRBD1. J was trimmed by 5 bases and V by 6 bases; bases with no gene match: 5. In germline, CDR1 is MNHEY, CDR2 SVGAGI. The CDR3 runs to 15 residues. The DNA of the CDR3 is TGTGCCAGCAGACGGACAGGGGGCTCCAATGAAAAACTGTTTTTT. Translated, it gives CASRRTGGSNEKLFF.

V gene TRBV30 combines with J gene TRBJ1-2; 8 nucleotides align to TRBD1. V was clipped by 5 bases and J by 1 base; unmatched bases: 3. The germline V gene has CDR1 GTSNPN and CDR2 SVGIG (reference sequence). The CDR3 has 13 residues. The CDR3 spells CAWAGGINYGYTF. CDR3 DNA sequence: TGTGCCTGGGCAGGGGGCATTAACTATGGCTACACCTTC.

The rearrangement links TRBV4-3 to TRBJ2-7, with 7 bases fitting TRBD1. This CDR3 has 18 residues. V trimming: 2 bases; J trimming: 1 base; junction bases outside the gene matches: 14. Germline values: CDR1 LGHNA, CDR2 YSLEER. The CDR3 reads CASSQQIWETGPSYEQYF. CDR3 in DNA: TGCGCCAGCAGCCAACAAATTTGGGAGACAGGGCCTTCCTACGAGCAGTACTTC.

V usage is TRBV10-3 and J usage is TRBJ2-1; 8 bases are shared with TRBD2. V lost 4 bases to trimming and J lost 10 bases; unmatched junction nucleotides: 6. Germline V gene lookup returns CDR1 ENHRY and CDR2 SYGVKD. This CDR3 contains 13 residues. CDR3 nucleotides: TGTGCCATCAGTGGTAGCGGGGAAGAGGAGCAGTTCTTC. This gives the protein CAISGSGEEEQFF.

This clone was recorded once. The chain is built from TRBV30 and TRBJ1-2, with unresolved D. This CDR3 region has 13 residues. The germline V gene has CDR1 GTSNPN and CDR2 SVGIG (reference sequence). Trimming left V 0 bases short and J 4 bases short, with 9 bases between. Written as DNA, the CDR3 is TGTGCCTGGAGTGTACAAACAGTCTATGGCTACACCTTC. This gives the protein CAWSVQTVYGYTF. Complete variable domain (other parts from reference TRBV30 and TRBJ1-2): SQTIHQWPATLVQPVGSPLSLECTVEGTSNPNLYWYRQAAGRGLQLLFYSVGIGQISSEVPQNLSASRPQDRQFILSSKKLLLSDSGFYLCAWSVQTVYGYTFGSGTRLTVV.

The chain carries TRBV28 and TRBJ1-2, with D perhaps TRBD1 (6 bases). This CDR3 is built from 15 residues. In germline, CDR1 is MDHEN, CDR2 SYDVKM. Trimming took 4 bases from V and 5 from J, leaving 17 bases between them. Here the CDR3 reads CASSYRDTPFYGYTF. CDR3 coding DNA: TGTGCCAGCAGTTACCGGGACACCCCCTTTTATGGCTACACCTTC.

This chain's CDR3 is CASSAEGGATEAFF. The DNA for the CDR3 is TGCGCCAGCAGCGCCGAAGGGGGCGCGACTGAAGCTTTCTTT. J is TRBJ1-1 and V is TRBV5-1; 7 bases match TRBD1. CDR1 is SGHRS, CDR2 YFSETQ, per germline. The CDR3 has 14 amino acids. The V segment lost 4 bases and the J segment 5 bases; nucleotides outside the gene matches: 8.

V is TRBV7-2 and J is TRBJ2-1, with a possible D match to TRBD2 (5 bases). The V gene's germline CDR1 is SGHTA and CDR2 FQGNSA. This CDR3 has 13 amino acids. V lost 0 bases and J lost 10, with 10 bases in between. The CDR3 DNA follows: TGTGCCAGCAGCTTAGCGGGAGCGTGGGAGCAGTTCTTC. It specifies CASSLAGAWEQFF.

J is TRBJ2-1 and V is TRBV18; TRBD2 is a possible D gene (6 bases). V lost 8 bases, J lost 0 bases, and 11 bases lay in between. The germline V gene encodes CDR1 KGHSH and CDR2 LQKENI. This CDR3 region has 14 residues. The CDR3 loop is CASLLGSSYNEQFF. The DNA of the CDR3 is TGTGCCAGCCTCCTCGGGAGCTCCTACAATGAGCAGTTCTTC.

This clone was counted a single time. The chain links TRBV3-1 (or the pseudogene TRBV3-2) to TRBJ1-3, with D possibly being TRBD1 (5 bases). The germline gives CDR1 LGHDT, CDR2 YNNKEL (reference sequence). The CDR3 contains 14 residues. Trimming took off 3 bases at V and 2 bases at J, with 8 bases between the two ends. In DNA form, the CDR3 reads TGTGCCAGCAGCCAGACAGACACTGGAAACACCATATATTTT. It translates to CASSQTDTGNTIYF.

This sequence joins TRBV7-9 and TRBJ2-5, with 14 bases fitting TRBD2. CDR3 size: 15 residues. J gave up 6 bases and V 5 bases, and 5 bases lay outside the gene matches. Germline V gene lookup returns CDR1 SEHNR and CDR2 FQNEAQ (reference sequence). Written as DNA, the CDR3 is TGTGCCAGCAGCCCCAGACTAGCGGGAGGGCAGACCCAGTACTTC. It encodes CASSPRLAGGQTQYF.

This clone occurred once. This chain joins TRBV30 and TRBJ2-5; D might be TRBD2 (5 bases). The V end lost 6 bases, the J end lost 5 bases, and 22 bases lay between the germline ends. The CDR3 sequence is 15 residues long. From germline, CDR1 is GTSNPN and CDR2 SVGIG (reference sequence). The CDR3 sequence: CACPGGRGLRETQYF. CDR3 in DNA: TGTGCCTGCCCAGGAGGTCGCGGTCTTCGGGAGACCCAGTACTTC. The entire variable domain, with the rest obtained from reference TRBV30 and TRBJ2-5, is as follows: SQTIHQWPATLVQPVGSPLSLECTVEGTSNPNLYWYRQAAGRGLQLLFYSVGIGQISSEVPQNLSASRPQDRQFILSSKKLLLSDSGFYLCACPGGRGLRETQYFGPGTRLLVL.